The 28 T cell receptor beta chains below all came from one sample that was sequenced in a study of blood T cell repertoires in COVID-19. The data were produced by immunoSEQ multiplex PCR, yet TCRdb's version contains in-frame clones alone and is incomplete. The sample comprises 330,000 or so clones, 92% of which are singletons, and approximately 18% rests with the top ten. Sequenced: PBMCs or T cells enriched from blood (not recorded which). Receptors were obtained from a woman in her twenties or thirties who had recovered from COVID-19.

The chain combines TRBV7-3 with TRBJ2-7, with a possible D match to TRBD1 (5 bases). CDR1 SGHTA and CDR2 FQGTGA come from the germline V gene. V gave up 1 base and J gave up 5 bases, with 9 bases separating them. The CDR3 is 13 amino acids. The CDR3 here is CASSLSMGHEQYF. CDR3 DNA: TGTGCCAGCAGCTTAAGTATGGGGCACGAGCAGTACTTC.

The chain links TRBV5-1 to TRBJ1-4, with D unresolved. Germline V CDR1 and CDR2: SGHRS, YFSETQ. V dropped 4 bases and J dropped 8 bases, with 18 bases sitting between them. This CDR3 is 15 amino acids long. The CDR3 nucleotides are TGCGCCAGCAGCCTAATCCCCGGGAGGCAAGAAAAACTGTTTTTT. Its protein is CASSLIPGRQEKLFF. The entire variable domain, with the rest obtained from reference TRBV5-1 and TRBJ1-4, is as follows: KAGVTQTPRYLIKTRGQQVTLSCSPISGHRSVSWYQQTPGQGLQFLFEYFSETQRNKGNFPGRFSGRQFSNSRSEMNVSTLELGDSALYLCASSLIPGRQEKLFFGSGTQLSVL.

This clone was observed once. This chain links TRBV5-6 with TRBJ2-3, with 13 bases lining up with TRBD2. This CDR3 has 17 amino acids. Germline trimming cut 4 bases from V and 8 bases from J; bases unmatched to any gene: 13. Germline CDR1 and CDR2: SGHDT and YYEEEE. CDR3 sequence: CASSSRAGLAGLVTQYF. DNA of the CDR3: TGTGCCAGCAGCAGCCGGGCGGGACTAGCGGGATTGGTTACGCAGTATTTT.

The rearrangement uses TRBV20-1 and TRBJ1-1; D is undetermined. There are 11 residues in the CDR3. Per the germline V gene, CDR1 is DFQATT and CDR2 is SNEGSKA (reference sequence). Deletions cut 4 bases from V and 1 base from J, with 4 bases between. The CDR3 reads CSAKRNTEAFF. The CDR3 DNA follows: TGCAGTGCTAAGAGGAACACTGAAGCTTTCTTT.

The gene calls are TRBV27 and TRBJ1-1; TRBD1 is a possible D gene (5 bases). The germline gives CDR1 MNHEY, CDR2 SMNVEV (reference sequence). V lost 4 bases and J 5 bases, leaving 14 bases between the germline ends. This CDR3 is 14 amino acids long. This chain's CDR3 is CASSSRALGTEAFF. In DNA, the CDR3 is TGTGCCAGCAGTTCCAGGGCTTTGGGGACTGAAGCTTTCTTT.

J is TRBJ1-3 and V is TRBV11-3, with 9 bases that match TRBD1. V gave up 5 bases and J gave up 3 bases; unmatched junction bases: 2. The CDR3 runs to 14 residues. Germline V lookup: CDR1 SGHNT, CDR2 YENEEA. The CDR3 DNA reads TGTGCCAGCAGCCCGGGACAGGGTGGAAACACCATATATTTT. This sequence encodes CASSPGQGGNTIYF.

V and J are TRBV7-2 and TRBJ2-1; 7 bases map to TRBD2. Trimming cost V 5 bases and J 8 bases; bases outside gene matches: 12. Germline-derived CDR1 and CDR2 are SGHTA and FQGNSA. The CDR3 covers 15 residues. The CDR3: CASSASSGSRDEQFF. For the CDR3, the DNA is TGTGCCAGCAGCGCTTCTAGCGGTAGTCGGGATGAGCAGTTCTTC.

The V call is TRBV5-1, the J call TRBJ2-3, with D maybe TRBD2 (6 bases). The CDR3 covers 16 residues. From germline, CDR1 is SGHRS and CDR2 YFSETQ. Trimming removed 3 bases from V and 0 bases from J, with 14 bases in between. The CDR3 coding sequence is TGCGCCAGCAGCTCCTTGGGTAGCGGAAGCACAGATACGCAGTATTTT. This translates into CASSSLGSGSTDTQYF.

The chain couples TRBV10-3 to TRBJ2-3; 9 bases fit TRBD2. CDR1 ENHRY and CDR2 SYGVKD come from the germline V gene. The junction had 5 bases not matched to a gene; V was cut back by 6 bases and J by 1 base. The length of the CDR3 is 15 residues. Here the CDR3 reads CAISFSGSGTDTQYF. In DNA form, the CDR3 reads TGTGCCATCAGCTTTAGCGGGAGTGGCACAGATACGCAGTATTTT.

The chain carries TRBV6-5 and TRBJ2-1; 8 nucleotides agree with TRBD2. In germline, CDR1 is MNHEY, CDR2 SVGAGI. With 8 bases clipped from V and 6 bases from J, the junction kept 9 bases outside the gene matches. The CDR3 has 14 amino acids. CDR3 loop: CASRPRGGFNEQFF. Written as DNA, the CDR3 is TGTGCCAGCCGCCCCCGGGGGGGTTTCAATGAGCAGTTCTTC.

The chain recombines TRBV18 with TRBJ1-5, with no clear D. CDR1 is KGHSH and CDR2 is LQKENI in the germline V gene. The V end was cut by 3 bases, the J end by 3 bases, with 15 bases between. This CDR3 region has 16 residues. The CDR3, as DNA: TGTGCCAGCTCACCGGCGGGCGGTCTCGACAATCAGCCCCAGCATTTT. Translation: CASSPAGGLDNQPQHF. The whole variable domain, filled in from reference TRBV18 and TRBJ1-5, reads NAGVMQNPRHLVRRRGQEARLRCSPMKGHSHVYWYRQLPEEGLKFMVYLQKENIIDESGMPKERFSAEFPKEGPSILRIQQVVRGDSAAYFCASSPAGGLDNQPQHFGDGTRLSIL.

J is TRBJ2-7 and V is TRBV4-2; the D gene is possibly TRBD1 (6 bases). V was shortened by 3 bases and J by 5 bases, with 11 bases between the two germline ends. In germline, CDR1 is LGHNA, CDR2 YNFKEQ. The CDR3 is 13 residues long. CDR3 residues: CASSQVAGDEQYF. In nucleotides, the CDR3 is TGTGCCAGCAGCCAGGTCGCAGGGGACGAGCAGTACTTC.

The CDR3 here is CASSRRLAAREEQYF. In DNA, the CDR3 is TGTGCCAGCAGCCGTAGACTAGCGGCCCGGGAGGAGCAGTACTTC. The chain carries TRBV7-3 and TRBJ2-7, with 9 bases lining up with TRBD2. There are 15 residues in the CDR3. V lost 5 bases, J lost 7 bases, and 12 bases stayed unmatched. Germline lookup yields CDR1 SGHTA and CDR2 FQGTGA.

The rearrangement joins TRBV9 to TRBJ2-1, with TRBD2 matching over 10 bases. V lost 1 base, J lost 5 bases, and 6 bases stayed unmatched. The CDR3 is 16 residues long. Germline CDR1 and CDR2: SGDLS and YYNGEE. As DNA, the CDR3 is TGTGCCAGCAGCGTAACAGGACTAGCGGAGAACAATGAGCAGTTCTTC. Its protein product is CASSVTGLAENNEQFF. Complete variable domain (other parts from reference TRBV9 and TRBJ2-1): DSGVTQTPKHLITATGQRVTLRCSPRSGDLSVYWYQQSLDQGLQFLIQYYNGEERAKGNILERFSAQQFPDLHSELNLSSLELGDSALYFCASSVTGLAENNEQFFGPGTRLTVL.

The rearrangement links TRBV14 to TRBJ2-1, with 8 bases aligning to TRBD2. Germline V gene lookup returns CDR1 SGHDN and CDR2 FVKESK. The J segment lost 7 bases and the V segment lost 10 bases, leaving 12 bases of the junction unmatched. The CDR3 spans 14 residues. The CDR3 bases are TGTGCCACCCACCAGGGCGGGGGGAGAAATGAGCAGTTCTTC. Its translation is CATHQGGGRNEQFF.

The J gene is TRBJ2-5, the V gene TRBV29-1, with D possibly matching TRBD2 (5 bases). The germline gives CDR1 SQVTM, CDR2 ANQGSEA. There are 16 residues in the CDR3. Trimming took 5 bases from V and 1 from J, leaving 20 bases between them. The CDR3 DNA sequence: TGCAGCGTTCTCTCCATGGGCGGGCAGGTCCAAGAGACCCAGTACTTC. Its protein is CSVLSMGGQVQETQYF.

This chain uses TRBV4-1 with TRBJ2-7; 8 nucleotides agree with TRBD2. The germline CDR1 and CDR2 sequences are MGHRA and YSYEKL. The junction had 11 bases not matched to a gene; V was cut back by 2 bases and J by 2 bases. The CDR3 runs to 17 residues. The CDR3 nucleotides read TGCGCCAGCAGCCAATTTTCGGGCGGGAGGCTAACCTACGAGCAGTACTTC. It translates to CASSQFSGGRLTYEQYF.

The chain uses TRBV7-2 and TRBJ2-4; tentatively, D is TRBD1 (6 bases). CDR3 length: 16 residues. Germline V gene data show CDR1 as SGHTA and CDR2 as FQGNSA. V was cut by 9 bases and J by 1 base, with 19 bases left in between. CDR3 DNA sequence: TGTGCCAGTAGACCTTCAGGGGATTCGGCCAAAAACATTCAGTACTTC. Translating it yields CASRPSGDSAKNIQYF. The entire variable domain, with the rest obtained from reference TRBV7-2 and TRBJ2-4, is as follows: GAGVSQSPSNKVTEKGKDVELRCDPISGHTALYWYRQSLGQGLEFLIYFQGNSAPDKSGLPSDRFSAERTGGSVSTLTIQRTQQEDSAVYLCASRPSGDSAKNIQYFGAGTRLSVL.

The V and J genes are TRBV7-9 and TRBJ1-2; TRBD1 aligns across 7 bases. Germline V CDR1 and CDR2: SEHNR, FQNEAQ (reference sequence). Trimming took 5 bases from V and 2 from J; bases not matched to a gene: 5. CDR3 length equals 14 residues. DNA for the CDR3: TGTGCCAGCAGCCCTCCGGACAGGAACTATGGCTACACCTTC. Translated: CASSPPDRNYGYTF. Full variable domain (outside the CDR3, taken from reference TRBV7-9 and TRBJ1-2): DTGVSQNPRHKITKRGQNVTFRCDPISEHNRLYWYRQTLGQGPEFLTYFQNEAQLEKSRLLSDRFSAERPKGSFSTLEIQRTEQGDSAMYLCASSPPDRNYGYTFGSGTRLTVV.

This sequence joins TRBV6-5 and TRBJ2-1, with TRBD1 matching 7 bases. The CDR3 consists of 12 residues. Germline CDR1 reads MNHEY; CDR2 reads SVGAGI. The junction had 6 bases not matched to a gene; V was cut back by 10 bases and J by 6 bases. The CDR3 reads CATFTGANEQFF. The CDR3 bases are TGTGCCACCTTTACAGGGGCCAATGAGCAGTTCTTC.

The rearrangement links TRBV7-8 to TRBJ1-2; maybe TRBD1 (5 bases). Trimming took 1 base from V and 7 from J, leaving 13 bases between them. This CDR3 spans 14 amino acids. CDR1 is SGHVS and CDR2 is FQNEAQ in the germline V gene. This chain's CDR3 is CASSLVSGGSGYTF. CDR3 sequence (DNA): TGTGCCAGCAGCTTAGTATCGGGGGGAAGTGGCTACACCTTC.

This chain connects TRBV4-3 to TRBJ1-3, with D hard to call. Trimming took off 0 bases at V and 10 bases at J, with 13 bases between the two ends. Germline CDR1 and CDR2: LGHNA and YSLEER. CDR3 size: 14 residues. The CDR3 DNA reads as TGCGCCAGCAGCCAAGATAGCCTGCCGGGGACCATATATTTT. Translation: CASSQDSLPGTIYF.

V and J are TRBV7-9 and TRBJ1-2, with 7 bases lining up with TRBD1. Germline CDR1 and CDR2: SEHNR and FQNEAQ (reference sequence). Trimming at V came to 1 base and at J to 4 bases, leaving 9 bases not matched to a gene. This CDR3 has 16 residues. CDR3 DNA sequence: TGTGCCAGCAGCTTAGACGACAGGGTTTTGGTCTATGGCTACACCTTC. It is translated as CASSLDDRVLVYGYTF.

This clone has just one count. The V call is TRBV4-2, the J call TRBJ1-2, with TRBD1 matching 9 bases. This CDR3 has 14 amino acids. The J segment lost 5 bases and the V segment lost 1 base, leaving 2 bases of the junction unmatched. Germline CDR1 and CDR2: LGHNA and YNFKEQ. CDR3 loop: CASSQAGTGYGYTF. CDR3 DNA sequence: TGTGCCAGCAGCCAAGCCGGGACAGGGTATGGCTACACCTTC.

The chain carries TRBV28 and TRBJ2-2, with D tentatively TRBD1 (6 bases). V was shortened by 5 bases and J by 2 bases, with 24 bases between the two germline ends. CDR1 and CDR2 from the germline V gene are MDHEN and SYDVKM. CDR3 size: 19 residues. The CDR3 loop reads CASSPYLGVQGGNTGELFF. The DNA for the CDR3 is TGTGCCAGCAGTCCGTATCTGGGGGTACAAGGGGGTAACACCGGGGAGCTGTTTTTT.

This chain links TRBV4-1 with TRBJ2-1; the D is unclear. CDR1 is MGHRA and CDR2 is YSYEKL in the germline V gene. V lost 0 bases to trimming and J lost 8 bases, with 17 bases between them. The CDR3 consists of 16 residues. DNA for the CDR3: TGCGCCAGCAGCCAAGATCCGGGTCCGACCGCCTATGAGCAGTTCTTC. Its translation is CASSQDPGPTAYEQFF.

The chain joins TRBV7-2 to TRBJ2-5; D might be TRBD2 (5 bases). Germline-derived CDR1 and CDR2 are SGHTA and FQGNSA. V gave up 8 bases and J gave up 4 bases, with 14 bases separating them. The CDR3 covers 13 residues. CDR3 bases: TGTGCCAGCTTTCGGGGTCCGCGAGAGACCCAGTACTTC. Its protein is CASFRGPRETQYF.

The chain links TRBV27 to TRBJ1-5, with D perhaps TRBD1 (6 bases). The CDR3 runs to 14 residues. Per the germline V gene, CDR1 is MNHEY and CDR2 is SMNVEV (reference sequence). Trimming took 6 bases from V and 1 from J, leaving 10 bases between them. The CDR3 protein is CASRIQGSNQPQHF. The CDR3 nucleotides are TGTGCCAGCAGAATCCAGGGGAGCAATCAGCCCCAGCATTTT.